This TCR beta chain was sequenced in a study of T cells in Graves' hyperthyroidism and ophthalmopathy. From RNA transcripts, TCR beta CDR3 regions were amplified. Primed by the HTBI set, a first-round RT-PCR was run on the TCR CDR3. TCRdb redid the calling of the multiplex PCR reads with MiXCR, one entry per CDR3 protein. Altogether roughly 600,000 distinct CDR3 sequences are present, approximately 14% being singletons, with the ten largest covering approximately 12%. This CDR3 has 14 amino acids. V lost 2 bases and J 2 bases, leaving 9 bases between the germline ends. Germline CDR1 reads MNHEY; CDR2 reads SVGAGI.

Sequencing was carried out using blood. This receptor was taken from a woman aged 50 to 60 with Graves' ophthalmopathy. The chain recombines TRBV6-5 with TRBJ1-2, with D possibly matching TRBD1 (6 bases). The CDR3 nucleotides are TGTGCCAGCAGTTACGGGGGGGCCAACTATGGCTACACCTTC. This translates into CASSYGGANYGYTF.